One sample yielded the 30 T cell receptor beta chains listed below, sequenced in a study of STAT5B mutations in CD4+ large granular lymphocyte leukemia. The table came from immunoSEQ multiplex PCR; TCRdb's copy has only in-frame clones and leaves some out. The sample has nearly 35,000 clones, over 60% seen once. Sequenced material: CD4+ T cells from blood buffy coats. Receptor source: a human donor in good health.

This clone was observed a handful of times. The CDR3 DNA follows: TGTGCCAGTAGTATGCGCGGGACACCGGCAGAAAAACTGTTTTTT. It translates to CASSMRGTPAEKLFF. The rearrangement joins TRBV19 to TRBJ1-4, with D perhaps TRBD1 (6 bases). Trimming left V 3 bases short and J 8 bases short, with 16 bases between. The CDR3 has 15 amino acids. Per the germline V gene, CDR1 is LNHDA and CDR2 is SQIVND (reference sequence).

The chain links TRBV5-6 to TRBJ2-2, with D uncertain. This CDR3 comprises 13 residues. V shed 4 bases and J shed 5 bases, with 9 bases lying between them. CDR1 SGHDT and CDR2 YYEEEE come from the germline V gene. The CDR3 DNA reads TGTGCCAGCAGCCGATCCCCAACCGGGGAGCTGTTTTTT. This sequence encodes CASSRSPTGELFF.

V and J are TRBV5-6 and TRBJ1-4; D gene ambiguous. This CDR3 comprises 14 residues. With 6 bases removed from V and 0 bases from J, the gap between germline ends came to 9 bases. Germline loops: CDR1 SGHDT, CDR2 YYEEEE. In DNA, the CDR3 is TGTGCCAGCAACCCTTCCGCAACTAATGAAAAACTGTTTTTT. Encoded protein: CASNPSATNEKLFF. Full variable domain (rest looked up from reference TRBV5-6 and TRBJ1-4): DAGVTQSPTHLIKTRGQQVTLRCSPKSGHDTVSWYQQALGQGPQFIFQYYEEEERQRGNFPDRFSGHQFPNYSSELNVNALLLGDSALYLCASNPSATNEKLFFGSGTQLSVL.

The chain couples TRBV19 to TRBJ2-1; 11 bases match TRBD1. V lost 4 bases, J lost 7 bases, and 6 bases stayed unmatched. CDR3 length: 15 residues. From germline, CDR1 is LNHDA and CDR2 SQIVND (reference sequence). Written as DNA, the CDR3 is TGTGCCAGTAGTAAGGGGACAGGGGGGGCGAATGAGCAGTTCTTC. Protein: CASSKGTGGANEQFF.

The chain has TRBV29-1 and TRBJ2-7; D is possibly TRBD1 or TRBD2 (5 bases each). The CDR3 sequence is 13 residues long. The V gene's germline CDR1 is SQVTM and CDR2 ANQGSEA. Trimming removed 4 bases from V and 6 bases from J, with 16 bases in between. Written as DNA, the CDR3 is TGCAGCGTTGGAGAGGGGCTAACTACCGAGCAGTACTTC. Translated: CSVGEGLTTEQYF.

The J gene is TRBJ1-1, the V gene TRBV11-2; D ambiguous. The CDR3 runs 14 residues. In germline, CDR1 is SGHAT, CDR2 FQNNGV. Trimming took off 0 bases at V and 3 bases at J, with 8 bases between the two ends. Here the CDR3 reads CASSLEGWDTEAFF. The CDR3 DNA sequence: TGTGCCAGCAGCTTAGAAGGTTGGGACACTGAAGCTTTCTTT.

The chain couples TRBV7-9 to TRBJ2-1; D ambiguous. Germline CDR1 SEHNR, CDR2 FQNEAQ (reference sequence). This CDR3 spans 15 amino acids. V gave up 5 bases and J gave up 5 bases, with 16 bases separating them. CDR3 coding DNA: TGTGCCAGCAGCCTTGGCAACAGTTGGGACAATGAGCAGTTCTTC. Amino acids: CASSLGNSWDNEQFF.

V is TRBV19 and J is TRBJ2-1, with D perhaps being TRBD1 or TRBD2 (5 bases each). The CDR3 contains 14 residues. The germline V and J ends were trimmed by 4 bases and 5 bases, with 12 bases remaining between them. Germline CDR1 and CDR2: LNHDA and SQIVND (reference sequence). The CDR3 DNA sequence: TGTGCCAGTAGTACCCCGGGGCTCCACAATGAGCAGTTCTTC. Residues: CASSTPGLHNEQFF.

The chain is built from TRBV1 and TRBJ2-2; TRBD2, the table's D call, lacks a check against the DNA. TRBV1 is a pseudogene segment. The CDR3 contains 17 residues. The CDR3 sequence is CTSSLSGRTKHTGELFF. Written as DNA, the CDR3 is TGCACCAGCAGCCTAAGCGGGCGAACTAAGCACACCGGGGAGCTGTTTTTT.

The chain employs TRBV6-6 and TRBJ1-1, with D perhaps matching TRBD1 (6 bases). V dropped 2 bases and J dropped 1 base, with 11 bases sitting between them. Germline CDR1 MNHNY, CDR2 SVGAGI (reference sequence). This CDR3 spans 15 amino acids. The CDR3 coding sequence is TGTGCCAGCAGTTACCAGGGGTACGGGAACACTGAAGCTTTCTTT. Residues: CASSYQGYGNTEAFF.

V gene TRBV7-2 combines with J gene TRBJ2-7; D remains unclear. Between the trimmed V and J ends, which lost 3 bases and 2 bases, there was a span of 14 bases. Germline V gene data show CDR1 as SGHTA and CDR2 as FQGNSA. The CDR3 has 15 residues. Here the CDR3 reads CASSFGPNNAYEQYF. CDR3 nucleotide sequence: TGTGCCAGCAGCTTCGGGCCCAACAATGCCTACGAGCAGTACTTC.

The rearrangement joins TRBV27 to TRBJ2-2; D call uncertain. The V and J ends lost 5 bases and 7 bases respectively, with 11 bases between them. The length of the CDR3 is 13 residues. Looked up from germline, CDR1 is MNHEY and CDR2 is SMNVEV (reference sequence). This CDR3 is CASSPPFSGELFF. The CDR3, as DNA: TGTGCCAGCAGTCCCCCTTTTAGCGGGGAGCTGTTTTTT.

The chain uses TRBV6-1 and TRBJ2-7; TRBD2 is a possible D gene (5 bases). Looked up from germline, CDR1 is MNHNS and CDR2 is SASEGT. V lost 2 bases to trimming and J lost 7 bases, with 18 bases between them. The CDR3 is 15 amino acids. CDR3 sequence reads: CASSETSIGVGEQYF. DNA of the CDR3: TGTGCCAGCAGTGAAACCTCCATCGGGGTCGGGGAGCAGTACTTC.

This sequence joins TRBV9 and TRBJ2-2, with D possibly matching TRBD2 (7 bases). In germline, CDR1 is SGDLS, CDR2 YYNGEE. The CDR3 extends over 15 amino acids. With 0 bases removed from V and 4 bases from J, the gap between germline ends came to 10 bases. Written as DNA, the CDR3 is TGTGCCAGCAGCGTAGATGGGGGGGCCACCGGGGAGCTGTTTTTT. Protein: CASSVDGGATGELFF.

The chain has TRBV7-2 and TRBJ2-7, with D perhaps given as TRBD1 or TRBD2 (5 bases each). Per the germline V gene, CDR1 is SGHTA and CDR2 is FQGNSA. The CDR3 consists of 13 residues. V was shortened by 4 bases and J by 7 bases, with 14 bases between the two germline ends. The CDR3 DNA sequence: TGTGCCAGCAGCTGGGCGCCGTGGGGGGAGCAGTACTTC. Translated, it gives CASSWAPWGEQYF.

This chain joins TRBV7-9 and TRBJ1-4, with 12 bases matching TRBD1. V shed 0 bases and J 4 bases; nucleotides not matched to a gene: 3. The CDR3 runs 17 residues. Germline V lookup: CDR1 SEHNR, CDR2 FQNEAQ (reference sequence). The CDR3 coding sequence is TGTGCCAGCAGCTTAGCCGGGACAGGGGGCTTTAATGAAAAACTGTTTTTT. It is translated as CASSLAGTGGFNEKLFF.

This chain connects TRBV6-5 to TRBJ1-4; 10 bases are a match to TRBD1. Germline CDR1 reads MNHEY; CDR2 reads SVGAGI. This CDR3 has 14 amino acids. With 6 bases clipped from V and 6 bases from J, the junction kept 4 bases outside the gene matches. The CDR3: CASRRTGGDEKLFF. The DNA for the CDR3 is TGTGCCAGCAGGAGGACAGGGGGAGATGAAAAACTGTTTTTT.

The genes are TRBV29-1 and TRBJ1-1, with 7 bases matching TRBD1. Germline V gene sequence: CDR1 SQVTM, CDR2 ANQGSEA. The CDR3 spans 16 residues. The trim removed 3 bases at V and 4 bases at J, leaving 14 bases unmatched. The CDR3 here is CSVEGQPDRRGTEAFF. CDR3 sequence (DNA): TGCAGCGTTGAGGGACAGCCCGACCGGAGGGGCACTGAAGCTTTCTTT.

The chain is built from TRBV4-1 and TRBJ1-4; D gene unclear. Germline V gene lookup returns CDR1 MGHRA and CDR2 YSYEKL. V was trimmed by 1 base and J by 10 bases, leaving 13 bases between them. This CDR3 has 14 amino acids. CDR3 in amino acids: CASSQVPQRGKLFF. Here the CDR3 DNA reads TGCGCCAGCAGCCAAGTCCCCCAACGGGGAAAACTGTTTTTT.

This rearrangement joins TRBV27 to TRBJ2-2; 9 bases line up with TRBD1. The ends lost 5 bases at V and 1 base at J; junction bases unmatched: 5. From germline, CDR1 is MNHEY and CDR2 SMNVEV (reference sequence). The CDR3 sequence is 16 residues long. The CDR3 loop reads CASSPRTGVNTGELFF. CDR3 coding DNA: TGTGCCAGCAGTCCCAGGACAGGGGTGAACACCGGGGAGCTGTTTTTT.

The chain recombines TRBV6-1 with TRBJ1-2; tentative D call: TRBD1 (6 bases). Per the germline V gene, CDR1 is MNHNS and CDR2 is SASEGT. This CDR3 has 13 amino acids. Between the trimmed V and J ends, which lost 5 bases and 3 bases, there was a span of 10 bases. CDR3 amino acids: CASSRGADYGYTF. As DNA, the CDR3 is TGTGCCAGCAGTAGGGGGGCTGACTATGGCTACACCTTC.

The chain links TRBV7-2 to TRBJ2-2; 12 bases align to TRBD2. The V segment lost 5 bases and the J segment 0 bases; nucleotides outside the gene matches: 10. The length of the CDR3 is 19 residues. Germline V lookup: CDR1 SGHTA, CDR2 FQGNSA. CDR3 nucleotides: TGTGCCAGCAGCCCATGGGGACTAGCGGGTTACGCGAACACCGGGGAGCTGTTTTTT. This sequence encodes CASSPWGLAGYANTGELFF.

V and J are TRBV15 and TRBJ2-7; D unresolved. CDR1 and CDR2 (germline): LNHNV, YYDKDF (reference sequence). This CDR3 region has 15 residues. Trimming stripped 3 bases from V and 0 bases from J, with 12 bases between. CDR3 sequence: CATSRGSSSSYEQYF. The CDR3 DNA reads as TGTGCCACCAGCAGGGGATCCTCTAGCTCCTACGAGCAGTACTTC.

This chain links TRBV7-9 with TRBJ2-3; TRBD1 agrees at 11 bases. CDR1 and CDR2 from the germline V gene are SEHNR and FQNEAQ (reference sequence). J gave up 4 bases and V 4 bases, and 7 bases lay outside the gene matches. This CDR3 region has 16 residues. CDR3 in DNA: TGTGCCAGCAGCTATGGGGACAGGGGGAGCGCAGATACGCAGTATTTT. This sequence encodes CASSYGDRGSADTQYF.

The J gene is TRBJ1-1, the V gene TRBV2; D is uncertain. Germline CDR1 and CDR2: SNHLY and FYNNEI. Trimming pared 2 bases from V and 4 bases from J, leaving 14 bases between. This CDR3 comprises 15 residues. The CDR3 bases are TGTGCCAGCAGTGAATCCAGGACCCGGGCCACTGAAGCTTTCTTT. It translates to CASSESRTRATEAFF.

This chain joins TRBV5-5 and TRBJ1-6; TRBD1 matches at 7 bases. Germline-derived CDR1 and CDR2 are SGHKS and YYEKEE (reference sequence). This CDR3 has 13 amino acids. V trimming: 3 bases; J trimming: 7 bases; junction bases outside the gene matches: 1. The CDR3 here is CASSWDSNSPLHF. CDR3 sequence (DNA): TGTGCCAGCAGCTGGGACAGCAATTCACCCCTCCACTTT. Looking up the rest from reference TRBV5-5 and TRBJ1-6 gives the full variable domain: DAGVTQSPTHLIKTRGQQVTLRCSPISGHKSVSWYQQVLGQGPQFIFQYYEKEERGRGNFPDRFSARQFPNYSSELNVNALLLGDSALYLCASSWDSNSPLHFGNGTRLTVT.

The chain links TRBV5-6 to TRBJ2-7; 11 nucleotides agree with TRBD2. The CDR3 is 16 residues long. V was clipped by 4 bases and J by 1 base; unmatched bases: 7. CDR1 and CDR2 from the germline V gene are SGHDT and YYEEEE. CDR3 bases: TGTGCCAGCAGCGCTCCCGGGACTAGCGGTTCCTACGAGCAGTACTTC. This translates into CASSAPGTSGSYEQYF.

The V and J genes are TRBV19 and TRBJ2-1; the D gene is possibly TRBD1 (5 bases). V was cut by 0 bases and J by 3 bases, with 12 bases left in between. Germline loops: CDR1 LNHDA, CDR2 SQIVND (reference sequence). The CDR3 loop spans 16 amino acids. CDR3 DNA sequence: TGTGCCAGTAGTATAGATCAGGGATTCGGCTACAATGAGCAGTTCTTC. Its translation: CASSIDQGFGYNEQFF.

This chain links TRBV5-1 with TRBJ1-2; 7 bases match TRBD1. Losses at the gene ends were 1 base for V and 8 bases for J; bases not matched to a gene: 5. The CDR3 is made up of 13 amino acids. Per germline, CDR1 SGHRS and CDR2 YFSETQ. The CDR3 protein is CASSLTGVSGYTF. The CDR3 nucleotides are TGCGCCAGCAGCTTGACAGGGGTGAGCGGCTACACCTTC.

This chain uses TRBV11-2 with TRBJ1-3, with TRBD1 identical over 8 bases. This CDR3 contains 15 residues. Germline V CDR1 and CDR2: SGHAT, FQNNGV. The V segment lost 5 bases and the J segment 0 bases; nucleotides outside the gene matches: 3. The CDR3 region has the DNA TGTGCCAGCAGCCCCGACAGGGGCTCTGGAAACACCATATATTTT. Its protein is CASSPDRGSGNTIYF.